The 6 T cell receptor beta chains given below trace back to one sample, sequenced in a study of cytotoxic CD8 clonotypes in ibrutinib-treated CLL. The assay was immunoSEQ multiplex PCR, and TCRdb's table has in-frame clones only and misses some. The data show approximately 210,000 clones, approximately 72% seen once. The specimen comprised PBMCs, sampled after 24 months of ibrutinib treatment. These receptors all stem from a human donor with chronic lymphocytic leukemia.

The chain uses TRBV7-9 and TRBJ2-1, with unresolved D. The CDR3 length is 11 residues. Per germline, CDR1 SEHNR and CDR2 FQNEAQ (reference sequence). The germline V and J ends were trimmed by 8 bases and 3 bases, with 5 bases remaining between them. Here the CDR3 DNA reads TGTGCCAGCGGCGTCTACAATGAGCAGTTCTTC. Residues: CASGVYNEQFF.

There are a few counts of this clone. The V and J genes are TRBV7-8 and TRBJ2-7; D is undetermined. The CDR3 loop spans 14 amino acids. V lost 5 bases to trimming and J lost 2 bases, with 13 bases between them. Germline V gene lookup returns CDR1 SGHVS and CDR2 FQNEAQ. The CDR3 DNA follows: TGTGCCAGCAGCCAACCGGGCCTCGCCTACGAGCAGTACTTC. As protein: CASSQPGLAYEQYF. The full variable domain, completed using reference TRBV7-8 and TRBJ2-7, is GAGVSQSPRYKVAKRGQDVALRCDPISGHVSLFWYQQALGQGPEFLTYFQNEAQLDKSGLPSDRFFAERPEGSVSTLKIQRTQQEDSAVYLCASSQPGLAYEQYFGPGTRLTVT.

This rearrangement joins TRBV6-5 to TRBJ1-2, with 11 bases matching TRBD1. This CDR3 comprises 15 residues. V lost 5 bases to trimming and J lost 5 bases; unmatched junction nucleotides: 7. The germline gives CDR1 MNHEY, CDR2 SVGAGI. CDR3 amino acids: CASSPGTGGAYGYTF. The CDR3, as DNA: TGTGCCAGCAGTCCCGGGACAGGGGGTGCGTATGGCTACACCTTC.

Written as DNA, the CDR3 is TGTGCCAGCAGTTTAATCGGGGAGCTGTTTTTT. Protein: CASSLIGELFF. V and J are TRBV28 and TRBJ2-2; D call uncertain. CDR3 size: 11 residues. Germline V gene lookup returns CDR1 MDHEN and CDR2 SYDVKM. The germline V and J ends were trimmed by 2 bases and 7 bases, with 2 bases remaining between them.

The DNA of the CDR3 is TGTGCCAGCAGCTTAACAGGGTTTGGCACAGATACGCAGTATTTT. It encodes CASSLTGFGTDTQYF. The chain couples TRBV11-3 to TRBJ2-3, with D possibly TRBD1 on 6 matching bases. Germline V gives CDR1 SGHNT, CDR2 YENEEA. The CDR3 is made up of 15 amino acids. Trimming took off 2 bases at V and 1 base at J, with 10 bases between the two ends.

This chain links TRBV18 with TRBJ1-4; 7 bases are a match to TRBD1. From germline, CDR1 is KGHSH and CDR2 LQKENI. V trimming: 6 bases; J trimming: 7 bases; junction bases outside the gene matches: 11. The CDR3 extends over 15 amino acids. CDR3 sequence (DNA): TGTGCCAGCTCGCGCGACAGGGTTCCCGCTGAAAAACTGTTTTTT. It encodes CASSRDRVPAEKLFF. Full variable domain (rest looked up from reference TRBV18 and TRBJ1-4): NAGVMQNPRHLVRRRGQEARLRCSPMKGHSHVYWYRQLPEEGLKFMVYLQKENIIDESGMPKERFSAEFPKEGPSILRIQQVVRGDSAAYFCASSRDRVPAEKLFFGSGTQLSVL.